Presented here are 9 T cell receptor beta chains from one specimen sequenced in a study of response to subunit inactivated influenza vaccine. TCRdb re-derived calls from the RT-PCR reads in MiXCR, one entry per CDR3 protein. The sample holds over 800,000 distinct CDR3 sequences, about 20% seen once. Sequenced material: PBMCs from blood, taken about 5 days after vaccination. These receptor sequences come from a man aged 45 to 65 who received an inactivated influenza vaccine.

This clonotype has a count of ten or more. This chain uses TRBV20-1 with TRBJ1-4; TRBD1 might be the D (6 bases). Germline V CDR1 and CDR2: DFQATT, SNEGSKA (reference sequence). There are 13 residues in the CDR3. Trimming pared 2 bases from V and 7 bases from J, leaving 11 bases between. CDR3: CSARNGQREKLFF. CDR3 in DNA: TGCAGTGCTAGAAACGGACAGCGTGAAAAACTGTTTTTT.

The rearrangement joins TRBV4-3 to TRBJ2-7, with D unclear. Trimming removed 0 bases at V and 0 bases at J, with 15 bases between. The CDR3 has 17 amino acids. The germline V gene encodes CDR1 LGHNA and CDR2 YSLEER. CDR3 coding DNA: TGCGCCAGCAGCCAAGAGGTAGCTCTCTTGAGCTCCTACGAGCAGTACTTC. This sequence encodes CASSQEVALLSSYEQYF.

This clonotype was recorded many times. The chain is built from TRBV5-1 and TRBJ2-7, with 8 positions matching TRBD1. The CDR3 extends over 16 amino acids. With V trimmed by 3 bases and J by 1 base, 9 bases remained unmatched. Germline assignment: CDR1 SGHRS and CDR2 YFSETQ. The CDR3 DNA reads TGCGCCAGCAGCTACTTCCCCGGACAGGGATCCTACGAGCAGTACTTC. Translation: CASSYFPGQGSYEQYF.

J is TRBJ1-4 and V is TRBV2, with D hard to call. V lost 5 bases and J 0 bases, leaving 19 bases between the germline ends. Germline V gene lookup returns CDR1 SNHLY and CDR2 FYNNEI. The length of the CDR3 is 18 residues. Here the CDR3 reads CASSIERSTAATNEKLFF. The CDR3 DNA follows: TGTGCCAGCAGTATAGAACGGTCAACCGCGGCAACTAATGAAAAACTGTTTTTT.

In its sample, this clonotype was seen a few times. This chain uses TRBV5-1 with TRBJ2-1, with a tentative D call TRBD2 (6 bases). CDR1 and CDR2 (germline): SGHRS, YFSETQ. The CDR3 consists of 14 residues. Trimming shortened V by 4 bases and J by 10 bases, and 18 bases separated the two germline ends. The CDR3 DNA reads as TGCGCCAGCAGCCGATCCGGGAGTAATGGCGAGCAGTTCTTC. It specifies CASSRSGSNGEQFF.

This rearrangement joins TRBV5-8 to TRBJ2-1; D gene unclear. The CDR3 has 14 residues. The V end lost 5 bases, the J end lost 0 bases, and 9 bases lay between the germline ends. Germline loops: CDR1 SGHTS, CDR2 YDEGEE. CDR3 region: CASRLKSSYNEQFF. In DNA, the CDR3 is TGTGCCAGCAGACTTAAGAGCTCCTACAATGAGCAGTTCTTC. Full variable domain (missing parts from reference TRBV5-8 and TRBJ2-1): EAGVTQSPTHLIKTRGQQATLRCSPISGHTSVYWYQQALGLGLQFLLWYDEGEERNRGNFPPRFSGRQFPNYSSELNVNALELEDSALYLCASRLKSSYNEQFFGPGTRLTVL.

The table lists this clonotype with a few counts. The rearrangement joins TRBV20-1 to TRBJ2-7; TRBD2 matches at 8 bases. The CDR3 contains 15 residues. The junction had 14 bases not matched to a gene; V was cut back by 6 bases and J by 4 bases. Looked up from germline, CDR1 is DFQATT and CDR2 is SNEGSKA (reference sequence). This CDR3 is CSAFGPASGPYEQYF. Here the CDR3 DNA reads TGCAGTGCCTTCGGCCCCGCTAGCGGGCCTTACGAGCAGTACTTC.

This clonotype was seen at least ten times. The CDR3 bases are TGTGCCATCACCCCTGACCAGGGTGACCCCTACGAGCAGTACTTC. It specifies CAITPDQGDPYEQYF. The genes are TRBV10-3 and TRBJ2-7; maybe TRBD1 (5 bases). The germline V gene has CDR1 ENHRY and CDR2 SYGVKD. V was shortened by 7 bases and J by 2 bases, with 18 bases between the two germline ends. The CDR3 has 15 residues.

V is TRBV10-3 and J is TRBJ2-5; 10 bases fit TRBD1. The CDR3 covers 16 residues. V was pared by 6 bases and J by 4 bases, with 11 bases of the junction left unmatched. Germline V gives CDR1 ENHRY, CDR2 SYGVKD. The CDR3 reads CAIRISSGTGAETQYF. CDR3 nucleotides: TGTGCCATCAGAATTTCCAGTGGGACAGGGGCAGAGACCCAGTACTTC.